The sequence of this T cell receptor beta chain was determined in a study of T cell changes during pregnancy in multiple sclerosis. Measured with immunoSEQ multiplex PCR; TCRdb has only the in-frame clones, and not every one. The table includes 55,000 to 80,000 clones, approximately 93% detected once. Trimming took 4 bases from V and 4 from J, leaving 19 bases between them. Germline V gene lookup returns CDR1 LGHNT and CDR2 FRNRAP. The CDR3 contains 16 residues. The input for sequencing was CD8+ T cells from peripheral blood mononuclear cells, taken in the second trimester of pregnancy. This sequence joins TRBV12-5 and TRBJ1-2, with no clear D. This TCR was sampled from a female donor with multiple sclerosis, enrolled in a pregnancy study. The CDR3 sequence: CASGSTPSGLIYGYTF. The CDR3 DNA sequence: TGTGCTAGTGGTTCGACGCCGTCAGGCCTAATCTATGGCTACACCTTC.